The 18 T cell receptor beta chains below come from one sample, sequenced in a study of CD4 T cell repertoires in COVID-19. The repertoire was sequenced with immunoSEQ multiplex PCR; TCRdb's copy has only in-frame clones and lacks some. The sample comprises about 75,000 clones, 83% of which are singletons, and about 0.61% rests with the top ten. The sequencing used CD4+ T cells from peripheral blood, collected after recovery from COVID-19. The receptors originated from a human donor who had COVID-19.

This rearrangement joins TRBV9 to TRBJ2-3, with a weak D call TRBD2 (5 bases). This CDR3 is built from 13 residues. The germline V gene has CDR1 SGDLS and CDR2 YYNGEE. V was trimmed by 6 bases and J by 1 base, leaving 9 bases between them. The chain's CDR3 is CASKSSGTDTQYF. The DNA of the CDR3 is TGTGCCAGCAAGAGTAGCGGCACAGATACGCAGTATTTT.

The chain combines TRBV18 with TRBJ2-2; the match to TRBD1 covers 8 bases. The length of the CDR3 is 15 residues. The ends lost 1 base at V and 3 bases at J; junction bases unmatched: 1. Germline CDR1 reads KGHSH; CDR2 reads LQKENI. The CDR3 nucleotides read TGTGCCAGCTCACCACGGACAGGGCACACCGGGGAGCTGTTTTTT. Amino acids: CASSPRTGHTGELFF.

This clone was found a few times. The chain links TRBV3-1 (or the pseudogene TRBV3-2) to TRBJ2-7; TRBD2 aligns across 7 bases. V lost 1 base, J lost 4 bases, and 10 bases stayed unmatched. The CDR3 loop spans 16 amino acids. Germline-derived CDR1 and CDR2 are LGHDT and YNNKEL (reference sequence). In DNA form, the CDR3 reads TGTGCCAGCAGCCAAGGAACGGGGACTAACGGGTACGAGCAGTACTTC. Translating it yields CASSQGTGTNGYEQYF.

The V call is TRBV25-1, the J call TRBJ1-6; possible D gene TRBD1, 5 bases. CDR1 and CDR2 (germline): MGHDK, SYGVNS. The V end lost 3 bases, the J end lost 9 bases, and 12 bases lay between the germline ends. This CDR3 has 14 residues. As DNA, the CDR3 is TGTGCCAGCAGTGATCATAAGGGGTTTTCACCCCTCCACTTT. It specifies CASSDHKGFSPLHF.

CDR3 residues: CASSVGSGRVSNEQFF. For the CDR3, the DNA is TGTGCCAGCAGCGTAGGAAGCGGGAGGGTTAGCAATGAGCAGTTCTTC. The rearrangement uses TRBV9 and TRBJ2-1; 10 bases are shared with TRBD2. The germline V gene encodes CDR1 SGDLS and CDR2 YYNGEE. CDR3 length: 16 amino acids. Trimming removed 0 bases from V and 6 bases from J; junction bases left unmatched: 6.

This chain joins TRBV6-1 and TRBJ2-5; tentatively, D is TRBD1 (6 bases). Germline loops: CDR1 MNHNS, CDR2 SASEGT. The length of the CDR3 is 14 residues. V lost 3 bases, J lost 4 bases, and 12 bases lay in between. CDR3 residues: CASSDGGTGETQYF. CDR3 coding DNA: TGTGCCAGCAGTGATGGGGGCACCGGAGAGACCCAGTACTTC.

The chain links TRBV18 to TRBJ2-7, with TRBD1 identical over 10 bases. The CDR3 covers 13 residues. Germline CDR1 and CDR2: KGHSH and LQKENI. V was pared by 5 bases and J by 3 bases, with 1 base of the junction left unmatched. The CDR3 nucleotides read TGTGCCAGCTCAGGGACAGGGGACTACGAGCAGTACTTC. It is translated as CASSGTGDYEQYF.

This sequence joins TRBV28 and TRBJ2-3; D remains unclear. Germline CDR1 is MDHEN and CDR2 is SYDVKM. V lost 10 bases, J lost 0 bases, and 11 bases lay in between. The CDR3 has 13 residues. The CDR3 nucleotides are TGTGCCATCCGGAAAGGGAGCACAGATACGCAGTATTTT. It yields the protein CAIRKGSTDTQYF.

This clone was found once. The chain carries TRBV10-3 and TRBJ2-5, with D perhaps matching TRBD2 (7 bases). This CDR3 has 13 amino acids. Looked up from germline, CDR1 is ENHRY and CDR2 is SYGVKD. V was shortened by 5 bases and J by 4 bases, with 11 bases between the two germline ends. Here the CDR3 DNA reads TGTGCCATCAGTCGGGGGGCCGGAGAGACCCAGTACTTC. Residues: CAISRGAGETQYF.

The chain couples TRBV6-5 to TRBJ1-1; TRBD1 aligns across 8 bases. CDR3 size: 14 residues. With 2 bases clipped from V and 3 bases from J, the junction kept 2 bases outside the gene matches. Germline V CDR1 and CDR2: MNHEY, SVGAGI. The DNA for the CDR3 is TGTGCCAGCAGTTACCTGACAGGGGACACTGAAGCTTTCTTT. Amino acids: CASSYLTGDTEAFF.

The chain is built from TRBV5-6 and TRBJ1-3; D may be TRBD1 (5 bases). CDR3 length: 17 amino acids. Between the trimmed V and J ends, which lost 4 bases and 3 bases, there was a span of 20 bases. Germline V lookup: CDR1 SGHDT, CDR2 YYEEEE. This CDR3 is CASSPAPGTALGNTIYF. The CDR3 DNA follows: TGTGCCAGCAGCCCGGCGCCAGGGACGGCTCTTGGAAACACCATATATTTT. Supplemented by reference TRBV5-6 and TRBJ1-3, the full variable domain reads DAGVTQSPTHLIKTRGQQVTLRCSPKSGHDTVSWYQQALGQGPQFIFQYYEEEERQRGNFPDRFSGHQFPNYSSELNVNALLLGDSALYLCASSPAPGTALGNTIYFGEGSWLTVV.

The genes are TRBV5-1 and TRBJ2-2; 8 bases line up with TRBD1. The CDR3 spans 16 residues. The trim removed 0 bases at V and 4 bases at J, leaving 5 bases unmatched. Germline assignment: CDR1 SGHRS and CDR2 YFSETQ. The CDR3 protein is CASSLAVDRVTGELFF. CDR3 DNA sequence: TGCGCCAGCAGCTTGGCCGTGGACAGGGTCACCGGGGAGCTGTTTTTT.

V and J are TRBV6-5 and TRBJ2-2; perhaps D is TRBD1 or TRBD2 (6 bases each). The length of the CDR3 is 15 residues. The germline V and J ends were trimmed by 2 bases and 5 bases, with 12 bases remaining between them. CDR1 is MNHEY and CDR2 is SVGAGI in the germline V gene. CDR3 protein: CASSYTGGDTGELFF. CDR3 nucleotides: TGTGCCAGCAGTTACACCGGGGGCGATACCGGGGAGCTGTTTTTT.

The V call is TRBV19, the J call TRBJ1-2, with D possibly matching TRBD1 (6 bases). This CDR3 contains 14 residues. V shed 3 bases and J shed 7 bases, with 15 bases lying between them. Germline CDR1 is LNHDA and CDR2 is SQIVND (reference sequence). CDR3 residues: CASSISGGAGGYTF. As DNA, the CDR3 is TGTGCCAGTAGTATCAGCGGGGGCGCAGGTGGCTACACCTTC. Full variable domain (outside the CDR3, taken from reference TRBV19 and TRBJ1-2): DGGITQSPKYLFRKEGQNVTLSCEQNLNHDAMYWYRQDPGQGLRLIYYSQIVNDFQKGDIAEGYSVSREKKESFPLTVTSAQKNPTAFYLCASSISGGAGGYTFGSGTRLTVV.

The chain couples TRBV6-1 to TRBJ1-3, with TRBD1 as a possible D gene (5 bases). The germline V gene has CDR1 MNHNS and CDR2 SASEGT. V lost 0 bases and J lost 0, with 18 bases in between. The CDR3 has 19 residues. CDR3 region: CASSEAEGRSVYSGNTIYF. CDR3 DNA: TGTGCCAGCAGTGAAGCGGAGGGACGCTCGGTTTACTCTGGAAACACCATATATTTT.

The J gene is TRBJ1-6, the V gene TRBV6-1, with D hard to call. The germline gives CDR1 MNHNS, CDR2 SASEGT. The V end was cut by 2 bases, the J end by 2 bases, with 7 bases between. There are 15 residues in the CDR3. This CDR3 reads CASSELDTYNSPLHF. The CDR3 coding sequence is TGTGCCAGCAGTGAACTGGATACCTATAATTCACCCCTCCACTTT.

V usage is TRBV5-4 and J usage is TRBJ1-2; D is unresolved. The V and J ends lost 0 bases and 0 bases respectively, with 6 bases between them. The germline gives CDR1 SGHNT, CDR2 YYREEE (reference sequence). This CDR3 region has 14 residues. The CDR3 is CASSLVGANYGYTF. The CDR3 DNA follows: TGTGCCAGCAGCTTGGTAGGAGCTAACTATGGCTACACCTTC.

This clone was seen more than once but under ten times. The chain combines TRBV6-6 with TRBJ2-7, with 7 bases that match TRBD1. Germline V gene lookup returns CDR1 MNHNY and CDR2 SVGAGI (reference sequence). V was clipped by 2 bases and J by 6 bases; unmatched bases: 4. The CDR3 runs to 13 residues. The CDR3 DNA follows: TGTGCCAGCAGTTACATCCCAGGGGGCGAGCAGTACTTC. This gives the protein CASSYIPGGEQYF.